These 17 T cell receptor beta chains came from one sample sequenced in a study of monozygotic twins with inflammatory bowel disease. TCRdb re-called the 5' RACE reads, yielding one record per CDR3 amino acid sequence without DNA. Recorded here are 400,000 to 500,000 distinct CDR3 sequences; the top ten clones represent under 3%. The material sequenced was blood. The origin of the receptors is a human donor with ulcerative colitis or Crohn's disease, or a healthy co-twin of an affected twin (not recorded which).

The chain's CDR3 is CASSQDPTGTGWQETQYF. The J gene is TRBJ2-5, the V gene TRBV14; TCRdb returns TRBD1, unconfirmable since there is no DNA. The CDR3 has 18 amino acids. Germline-derived CDR1 and CDR2 are SGHDN and FVKESK.

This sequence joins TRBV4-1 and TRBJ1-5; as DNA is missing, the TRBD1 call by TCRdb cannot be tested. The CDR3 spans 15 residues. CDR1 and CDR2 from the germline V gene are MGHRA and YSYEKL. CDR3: CASSQLSRGNQPQHF.

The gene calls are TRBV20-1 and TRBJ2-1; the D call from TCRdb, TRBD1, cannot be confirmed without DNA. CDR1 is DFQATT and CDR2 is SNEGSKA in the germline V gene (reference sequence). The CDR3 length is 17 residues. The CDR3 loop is CSASGIGRGGFYNEQFF.

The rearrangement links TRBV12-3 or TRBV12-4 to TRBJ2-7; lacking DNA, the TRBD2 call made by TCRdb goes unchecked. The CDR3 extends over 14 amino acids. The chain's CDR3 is CASSLETSGAQQYF.

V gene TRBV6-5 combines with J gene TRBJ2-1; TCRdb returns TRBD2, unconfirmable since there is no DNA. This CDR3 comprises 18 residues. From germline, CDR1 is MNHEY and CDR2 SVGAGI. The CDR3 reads CASSYPRTSGGKYNEQFF.

CDR3 sequence: CASSLTRATGELFF. The chain joins TRBV7-2 to TRBJ2-2; as DNA is missing, the TRBD1 call by TCRdb cannot be tested. The CDR3 runs 14 residues. The germline V gene encodes CDR1 SGHTA and CDR2 FQGNSA.

CDR3 protein: CASSLPPREPSYEQYF. V gene TRBV28 combines with J gene TRBJ2-7; TCRdb outputs TRBD1, but without DNA this stays unchecked. Germline CDR1 reads MDHEN; CDR2 reads SYDVKM. This CDR3 comprises 16 residues.

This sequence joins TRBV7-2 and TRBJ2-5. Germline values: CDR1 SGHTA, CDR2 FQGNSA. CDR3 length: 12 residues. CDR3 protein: CASSSLWETQYF.

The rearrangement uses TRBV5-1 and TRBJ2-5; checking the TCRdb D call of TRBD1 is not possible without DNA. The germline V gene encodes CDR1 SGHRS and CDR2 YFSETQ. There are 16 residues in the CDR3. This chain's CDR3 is CASRVWLTGSMETQYF.

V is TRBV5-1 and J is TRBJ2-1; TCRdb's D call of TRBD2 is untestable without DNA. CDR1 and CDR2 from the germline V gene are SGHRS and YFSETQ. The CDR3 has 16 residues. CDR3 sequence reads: CASSLDPGLAGNEQFF.

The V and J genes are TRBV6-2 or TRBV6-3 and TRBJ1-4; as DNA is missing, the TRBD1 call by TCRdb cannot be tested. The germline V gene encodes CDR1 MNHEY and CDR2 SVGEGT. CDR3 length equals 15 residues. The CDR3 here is CASSYGNRGREKLFF.

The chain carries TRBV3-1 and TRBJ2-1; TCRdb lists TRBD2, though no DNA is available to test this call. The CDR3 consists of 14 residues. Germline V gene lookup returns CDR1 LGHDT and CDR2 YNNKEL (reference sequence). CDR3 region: CASSQGLAGVEQFF.

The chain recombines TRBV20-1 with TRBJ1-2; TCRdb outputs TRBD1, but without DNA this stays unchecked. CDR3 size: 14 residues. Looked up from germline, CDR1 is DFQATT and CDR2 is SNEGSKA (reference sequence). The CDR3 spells CSARGRDRGYGYTF.

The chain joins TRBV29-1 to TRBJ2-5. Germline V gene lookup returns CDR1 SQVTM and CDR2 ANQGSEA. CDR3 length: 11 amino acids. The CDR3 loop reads CSVDTQETQYF. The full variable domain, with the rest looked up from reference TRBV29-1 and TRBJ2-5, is SAVISQKPSRDICQRGTSLTIQCQVDSQVTMMFWYRQQPGQSLTLIATANQGSEATYESGFVIDKFPISRPNLTFSTLTVSNMSPEDSSIYLCSVDTQETQYFGPGTRLLVL.

CDR3 sequence: CSGETGMSGYTF. The V and J genes are TRBV29-1 and TRBJ1-2; TCRdb lists TRBD1, though no DNA is available to test this call. CDR1 is SQVTM and CDR2 is ANQGSEA in the germline V gene. CDR3 size: 12 residues.

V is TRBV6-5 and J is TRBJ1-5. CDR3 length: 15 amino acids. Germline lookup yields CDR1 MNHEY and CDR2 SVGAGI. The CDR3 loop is CASSYSSRNNQPQHF.

CDR3 protein: CSVATAANEKLFF. This chain uses TRBV20-1 with TRBJ1-4. CDR1 and CDR2 from the germline V gene are DFQATT and SNEGSKA (reference sequence). The CDR3 covers 13 residues.